This TCR beta chain was captured in a study of T cells in Graves' hyperthyroidism and ophthalmopathy. General study findings and limits: Among clonotypes expanded in thyroid above 0.001, most were also found in blood. Ophthalmopathy was distinguished from stable hyperthyroidism by 13 V-J signatures.

Amplification of TCR beta CDR3 regions was performed using RNA transcripts as template. TCR CDR3 underwent first-round RT-PCR with the HTBI primer set. Each CDR3 protein is one row after TCRdb ran MiXCR on the multiplex PCR reads. This sample yields about 570,000 distinct CDR3 sequences, of which approximately 44% are seen a single time; roughly 20% belongs to the top ten. Criteria for exclusion of patients were uncontrolled infection, other autoimmune disease, pregnancy or lactation. This clonotype was detected many times. Its target is unknown. In germline, CDR1 is SGDLS, CDR2 YYNGEE. The CDR3 has 13 residues. V was cut by 3 bases and J by 3 bases, with 9 bases left in between.

Sample: peripheral blood or thyroid tissue (not recorded which). The V and J genes are TRBV9 and TRBJ1-1; D not resolved. This receptor was taken from an adult woman with Graves' disease, either hyperthyroidism or ophthalmopathy (not recorded which). The CDR3 sequence is CASSAYSYTEAFF. The CDR3 DNA reads TGTGCCAGCAGCGCGTACAGTTACACTGAAGCTTTCTTT.